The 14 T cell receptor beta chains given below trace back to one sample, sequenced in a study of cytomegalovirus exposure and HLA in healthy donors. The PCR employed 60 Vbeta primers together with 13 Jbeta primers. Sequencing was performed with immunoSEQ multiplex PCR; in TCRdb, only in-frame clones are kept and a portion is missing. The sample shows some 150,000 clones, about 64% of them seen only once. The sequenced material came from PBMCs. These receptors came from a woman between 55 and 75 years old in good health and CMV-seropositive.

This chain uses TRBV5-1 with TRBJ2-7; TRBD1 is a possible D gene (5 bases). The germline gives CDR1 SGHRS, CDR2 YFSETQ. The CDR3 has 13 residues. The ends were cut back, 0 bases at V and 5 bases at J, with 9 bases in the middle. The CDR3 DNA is TGCGCCAGCAGCTTGGAAGGGGAAAACGAGCAGTACTTC. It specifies CASSLEGENEQYF.

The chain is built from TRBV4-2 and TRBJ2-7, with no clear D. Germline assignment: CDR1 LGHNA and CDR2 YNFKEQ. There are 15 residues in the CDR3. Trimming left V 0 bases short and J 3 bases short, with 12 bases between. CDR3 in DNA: TGTGCCAGCAGCCAAGATGCATCCCCCTACTACGAGCAGTACTTC. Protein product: CASSQDASPYYEQYF.

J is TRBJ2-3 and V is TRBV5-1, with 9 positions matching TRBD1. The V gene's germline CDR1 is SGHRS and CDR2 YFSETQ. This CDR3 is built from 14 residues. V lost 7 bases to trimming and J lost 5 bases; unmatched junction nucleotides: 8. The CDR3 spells CASRQGEGRDTQYF. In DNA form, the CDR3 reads TGCGCCAGCCGACAGGGGGAGGGGAGAGATACGCAGTATTTT.

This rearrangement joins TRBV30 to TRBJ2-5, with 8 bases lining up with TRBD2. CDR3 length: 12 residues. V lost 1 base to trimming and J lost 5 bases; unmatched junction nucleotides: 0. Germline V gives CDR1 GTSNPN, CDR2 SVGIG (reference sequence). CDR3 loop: CAWSGLAETQYF. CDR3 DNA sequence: TGTGCCTGGAGTGGACTAGCGGAGACCCAGTACTTC.

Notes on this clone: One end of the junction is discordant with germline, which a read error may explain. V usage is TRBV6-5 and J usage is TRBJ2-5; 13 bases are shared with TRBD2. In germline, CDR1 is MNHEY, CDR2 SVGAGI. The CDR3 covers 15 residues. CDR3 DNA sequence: TGTGCCAGCAGGCAGACTAGCGGGAGGCAAGAGGCCCAGTACTTC. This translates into CASRQTSGRQEAQYF.

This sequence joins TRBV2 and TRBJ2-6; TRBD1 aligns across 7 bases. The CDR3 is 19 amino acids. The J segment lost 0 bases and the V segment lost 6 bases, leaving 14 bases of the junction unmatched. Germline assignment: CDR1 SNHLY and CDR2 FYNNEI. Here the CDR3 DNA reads TGTGCCAGCAGGGCACTTACAGGGGCTGAGAGCTCTGGGGCCAACGTCCTGACTTTC. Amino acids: CASRALTGAESSGANVLTF.

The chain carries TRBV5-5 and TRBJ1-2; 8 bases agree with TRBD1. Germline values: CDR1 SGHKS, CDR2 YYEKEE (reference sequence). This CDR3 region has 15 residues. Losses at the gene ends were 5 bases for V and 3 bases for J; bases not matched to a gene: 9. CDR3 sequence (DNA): TGTGCCAGCAGTAACAACCCGACAGGGGACTATGGCTACACCTTC. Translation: CASSNNPTGDYGYTF.

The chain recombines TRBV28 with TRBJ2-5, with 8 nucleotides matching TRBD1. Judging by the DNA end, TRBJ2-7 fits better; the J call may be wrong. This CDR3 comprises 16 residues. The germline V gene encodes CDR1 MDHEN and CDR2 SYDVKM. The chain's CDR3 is CASSFSRTGRLDEQYF. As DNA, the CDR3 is TGTGCCAGCAGTTTCTCCCGGACAGGGAGGTTGGACGAGCAGTACTTC.

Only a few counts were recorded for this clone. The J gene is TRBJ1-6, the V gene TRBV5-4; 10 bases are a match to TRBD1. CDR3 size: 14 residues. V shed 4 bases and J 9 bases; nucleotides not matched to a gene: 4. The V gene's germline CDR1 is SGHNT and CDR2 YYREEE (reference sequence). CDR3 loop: CASSLDRGPSPLHF. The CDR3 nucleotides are TGTGCCAGCAGCCTCGACAGGGGGCCTTCACCCCTCCACTTT.

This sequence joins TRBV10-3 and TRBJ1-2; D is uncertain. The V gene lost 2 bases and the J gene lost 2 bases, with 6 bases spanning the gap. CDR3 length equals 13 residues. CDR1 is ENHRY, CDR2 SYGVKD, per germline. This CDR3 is CAISEKSNYGYTF. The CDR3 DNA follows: TGTGCCATCAGTGAGAAGAGCAACTATGGCTACACCTTC.

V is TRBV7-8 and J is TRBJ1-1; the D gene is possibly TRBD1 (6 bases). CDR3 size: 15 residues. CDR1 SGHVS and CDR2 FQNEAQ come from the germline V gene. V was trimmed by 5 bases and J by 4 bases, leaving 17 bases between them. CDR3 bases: TGTGCCAGCAGCCCGAGGGGGGGGCCCGGCACTGAAGCTTTCTTT. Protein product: CASSPRGGPGTEAFF. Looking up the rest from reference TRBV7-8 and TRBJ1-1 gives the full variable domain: GAGVSQSPRYKVAKRGQDVALRCDPISGHVSLFWYQQALGQGPEFLTYFQNEAQLDKSGLPSDRFFAERPEGSVSTLKIQRTQQEDSAVYLCASSPRGGPGTEAFFGQGTRLTVV.

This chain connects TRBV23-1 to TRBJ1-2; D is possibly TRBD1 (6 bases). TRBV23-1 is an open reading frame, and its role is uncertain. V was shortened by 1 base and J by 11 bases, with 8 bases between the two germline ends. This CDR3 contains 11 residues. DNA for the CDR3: TGCGCCAGCAGTCAATGGCAGGGGTACACCTTC. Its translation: CASSQWQGYTF.

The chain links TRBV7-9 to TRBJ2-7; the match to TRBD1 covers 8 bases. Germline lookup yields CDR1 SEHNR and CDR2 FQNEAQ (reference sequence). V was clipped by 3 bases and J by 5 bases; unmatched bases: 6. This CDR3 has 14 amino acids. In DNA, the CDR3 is TGTGCCAGCAGCTTCGGACAGGGAACGGACGAGCAGTACTTC. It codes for CASSFGQGTDEQYF.

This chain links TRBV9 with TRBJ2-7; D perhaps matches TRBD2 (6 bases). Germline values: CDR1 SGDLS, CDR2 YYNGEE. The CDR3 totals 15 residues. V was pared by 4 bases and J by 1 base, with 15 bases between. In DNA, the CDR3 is TGTGCCAGCAGCCCGAGCGTTGGGACTTCCTACGAGCAGTACTTC. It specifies CASSPSVGTSYEQYF.